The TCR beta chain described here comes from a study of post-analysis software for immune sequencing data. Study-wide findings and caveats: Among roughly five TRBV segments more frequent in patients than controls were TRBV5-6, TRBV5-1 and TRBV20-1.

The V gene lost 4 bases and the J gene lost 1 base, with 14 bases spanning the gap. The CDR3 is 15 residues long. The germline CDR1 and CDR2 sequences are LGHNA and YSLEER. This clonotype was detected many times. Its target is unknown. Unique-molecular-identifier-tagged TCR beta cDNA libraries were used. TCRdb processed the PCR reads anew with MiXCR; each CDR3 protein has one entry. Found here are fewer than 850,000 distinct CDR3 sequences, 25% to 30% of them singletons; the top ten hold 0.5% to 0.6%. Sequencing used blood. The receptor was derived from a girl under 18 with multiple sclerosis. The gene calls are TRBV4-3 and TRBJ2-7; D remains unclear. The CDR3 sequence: CASSPFISSSYEQYF. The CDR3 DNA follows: TGCGCCAGCAGCCCTTTCATATCCTCATCCTACGAGCAGTACTTC.